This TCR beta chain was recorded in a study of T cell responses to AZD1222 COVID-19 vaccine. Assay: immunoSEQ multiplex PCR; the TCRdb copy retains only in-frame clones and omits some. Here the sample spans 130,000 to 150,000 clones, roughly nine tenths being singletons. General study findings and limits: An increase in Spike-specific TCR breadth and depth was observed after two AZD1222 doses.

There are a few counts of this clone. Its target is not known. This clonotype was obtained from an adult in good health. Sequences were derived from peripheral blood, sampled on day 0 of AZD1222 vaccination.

CDR3 region: CASSLVRPGRYGYTF. The CDR3 DNA is TGTGCCAGCAGCTTAGTGCGTCCAGGGCGTTATGGCTACACCTTC. The V and J genes are TRBV13 and TRBJ1-2; D might be TRBD1 (5 bases). V lost 1 base and J lost 5, with 14 bases in between. CDR3 size: 15 residues. Per germline, CDR1 PRHDT and CDR2 FYEKMQ (reference sequence).